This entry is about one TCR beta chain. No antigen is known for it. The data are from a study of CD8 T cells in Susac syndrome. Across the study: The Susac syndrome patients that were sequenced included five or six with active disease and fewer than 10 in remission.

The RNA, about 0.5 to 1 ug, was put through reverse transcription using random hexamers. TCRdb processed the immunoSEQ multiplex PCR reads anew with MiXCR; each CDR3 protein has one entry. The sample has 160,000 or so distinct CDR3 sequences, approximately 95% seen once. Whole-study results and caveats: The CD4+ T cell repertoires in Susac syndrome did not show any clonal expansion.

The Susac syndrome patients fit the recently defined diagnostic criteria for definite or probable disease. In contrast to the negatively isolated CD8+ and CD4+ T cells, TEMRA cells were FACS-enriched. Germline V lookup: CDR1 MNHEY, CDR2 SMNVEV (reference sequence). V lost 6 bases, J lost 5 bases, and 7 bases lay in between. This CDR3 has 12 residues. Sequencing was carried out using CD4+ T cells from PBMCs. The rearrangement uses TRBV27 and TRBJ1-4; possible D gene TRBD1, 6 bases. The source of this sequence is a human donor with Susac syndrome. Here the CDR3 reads CASRTGNEKLFF. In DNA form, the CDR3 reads TGTGCCAGCAGGACAGGAAATGAAAAACTGTTTTTT.